This T cell receptor beta chain originates from a study of cytomegalovirus exposure and HLA in healthy donors. General study points: The CMV antigen specificity of a few CMV-associated chains was confirmed through in vitro analysis. There were several of the most significant clusters that appeared linked to common viral pathogens in a later analysis. TCR beta chain V- and J-gene trimming was linked, in a later analysis, to a missense variant in DCLRE1C.

From germline, CDR1 is SGHNT and CDR2 YYREEE (reference sequence). V was clipped by 4 bases and J by 4 bases, with 8 bases between them. The CDR3 consists of 12 residues. Primers for the PCR totalled 60 Vbeta and 13 Jbeta. Produced via immunoSEQ multiplex PCR; TCRdb's table is partial and in-frame only. This sample has approximately 140,000 clones, with roughly 85% found just once. Worth noting for this clone: Its antigen is currently unknown.

The receptor's source is a boy younger than 18 in good health and CMV-seronegative. The chain recombines TRBV5-4 with TRBJ2-5; possibly TRBD2 for D (5 bases). The sequenced sample was PBMCs. The CDR3 loop reads CASSPGGETQYF. Here the CDR3 DNA reads TGTGCCAGCAGCCCAGGAGGAGAGACCCAGTACTTC.